This TCR beta chain was identified in a study of blood T cell repertoires in COVID-19. Across the whole study: Sources were T cells, B-cell-depleted T cells, or PBMCs; the material itself was cDNA or gDNA.

The CDR3 totals 16 residues. V lost 4 bases and J 11 bases, leaving 21 bases between the germline ends. Germline lookup yields CDR1 MGHRA and CDR2 YSYEKL. Only in-frame clones appear in the TCRdb table, and some are missing; sequencing was by immunoSEQ multiplex PCR. The data show some 200,000 clones, roughly 79% seen once. Patients from Seattle were sampled longitudinally, starting during active infection. The receptor was isolated from a woman between 40 and 50 years old with COVID-19, enrolled during active disease. The sequenced material came from peripheral blood. V usage is TRBV4-1 and J usage is TRBJ1-6; possible D gene TRBD1, 5 bases. CDR3 DNA: TGCGCCAGCAGCCCAAGGGAGGGGACGCGAGGTACACCCCTCCACTTT. Its protein product is CASSPREGTRGTPLHF.